This TCR beta chain comes out of a study of blood T cells in healthy people across ages (dated by TCRdb to between 2015 and 2017). Regarding the study in general: In model experiments, template switching captured roughly one uniquely barcoded TCR beta cDNA molecule for every two T cells. The study measured age-related changes in TCR beta repertoire diversity using deep sequencing normalized with unique cDNA molecular identifiers. Donors of different ages were randomly distributed across sequencing lanes to avoid experimental bias. The study analyzed two additional independent replicas of 1 million unique cDNA reads from the same blood draw for two donors, one aged 18 to 30 and one aged 80 or older. Four age groups were formed from the donors: young (average roughly 15 years), middle-aged (just under 40), aged (around 62) and long-lived (approximately 80). Findings and caveats that apply to the study as a whole: As age increased, observed TCR beta diversity per million T cells dropped in a roughly linear way, and a significant reduction was already evident by age about 40. Conclusive comparison of naive and antigen-experienced compartments was prevented by the profiling of bulk unsorted PBMCs. A strong correlation was found between observed TCR beta diversity and the percentage of naive T cells measured by flow cytometry. Donor CMV infection status was unknown, potentially confounding age-related changes in expanded clonotypes. Estimates of total diversity from one million sequenced T cells were regarded as lower bounds and underestimates. Compared with the aged group, the long-lived group had more naive CD4+ T cells, fewer expanded clones and increased TCR diversity, suggesting age selection.

The table lists this clonotype with a count of one. The clone's antigen remains unknown. No clone much larger than this one lies a single base away; base qualities are absent. Library generation was performed with 5' RACE. Sequenced on an Illumina HiSeq 2500. A second PCR of about 6 to 12 cycles was run with a J-beta primer mix and a sample-barcoded 5' primer. Each TCR beta cDNA molecule received a unique molecular identifier from a template-switch 5' adaptor carrying 12 random nucleotides. Each sample yielded at least 2.5 million CDR3-containing paired-end reads. First-strand cDNA was synthesized from all RNA with the Mint cDNA synthesis kit, primed by a TRBC-specific oligonucleotide. Following uracil-DNA glycosylase treatment, a first 18-cycle PCR with universal primers M1SS and BC2_uni_R was performed on all cDNA. The original methods were these. Normalization of each sample was performed by random selection of 1 million high-quality reads, each carrying a distinct molecular identifier. Instead of being binned into consensus sequences, reads that shared molecular identifiers were thrown out. MiTCR, set to a Q25 quality threshold and the strictest error-elimination algorithm, was used for CDR3 identification, clonotype clustering and error correction. Lower-bound total TCR beta diversity was estimated with a nonparametric unseen species model using Euler transformation. The raw public data were reprocessed by TCRdb itself: fastp quality trimming at Q25, MiXCR clonotype calling, in-frame beta chains only. Entries are consolidated by CDR3 protein sequence, retaining the most common genes and DNA. The V and J calls were not made by the authors but by TCRdb's processing. In all, the sample holds about a million distinct CDR3 sequences, and roughly 52% of those were seen once. Around an eighth of the sample is held by the ten biggest clonotypes.

Donors were 35 to 40 systemically healthy Caucasian individuals from Russia aged roughly 6 to 90 years. Around 10 milliliters of peripheral blood were collected from each donor into EDTA-treated Vacutainer tubes. Ficoll-Paque density-gradient centrifugation was used to isolate PBMCs, with at least 6 million obtained per sample. Trizol reagent was used to extract total RNA from PBMCs, with at least 6 micrograms per sample. For every donor, flow cytometry on a PBMC aliquot measured the percentage of naive CD45RAhigh/CD27high T cells. CDR1 and CDR2 are drawn from the germline V gene (reference sequence): MNHNY, SVGAGI. Between the V and J ends, shortened by 4 bases and 3 bases respectively, the junction contains 15 bases. Including cysteine and phenylalanine, the CDR3 has 16 amino acids. Just CDR3 DNA is preserved here, 48 bases in frame from base 1.

The source material was blood. The sequence was collected from a man aged 25-45 years in good health. The chain is assembled from TRBV6-6 and TRBJ1-4, with no confidently assigned D gene. CDR3 protein: CASSFTGSSPNEKLFF. The nucleotide sequence is given as TGTGCCAGCAGTTTCACGGGGAGCTCGCCTAATGAAAAACTGTTTTTT.